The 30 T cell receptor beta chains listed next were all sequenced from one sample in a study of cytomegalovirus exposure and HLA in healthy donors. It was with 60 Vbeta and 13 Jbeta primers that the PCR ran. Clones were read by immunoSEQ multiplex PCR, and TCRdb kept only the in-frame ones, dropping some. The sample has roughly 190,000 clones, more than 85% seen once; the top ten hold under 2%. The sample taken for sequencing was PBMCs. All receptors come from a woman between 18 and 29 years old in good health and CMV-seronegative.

Written as DNA, the CDR3 is TGTGCCAGCAGTTTCCGGCTCCAGGATGAGCAGTACTTC. Amino acids: CASSFRLQDEQYF. V gene TRBV28 combines with J gene TRBJ2-7; the D is unclear. This CDR3 spans 13 amino acids. V lost 3 bases and J 7 bases, leaving 13 bases between the germline ends. In germline, CDR1 is MDHEN, CDR2 SYDVKM.

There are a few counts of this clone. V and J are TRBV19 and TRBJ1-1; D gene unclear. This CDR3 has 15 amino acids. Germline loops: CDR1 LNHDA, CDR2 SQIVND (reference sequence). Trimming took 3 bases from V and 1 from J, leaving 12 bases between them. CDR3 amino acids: CASSILGASNTEAFF. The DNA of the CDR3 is TGTGCCAGTAGTATTCTGGGCGCCTCGAACACTGAAGCTTTCTTT.

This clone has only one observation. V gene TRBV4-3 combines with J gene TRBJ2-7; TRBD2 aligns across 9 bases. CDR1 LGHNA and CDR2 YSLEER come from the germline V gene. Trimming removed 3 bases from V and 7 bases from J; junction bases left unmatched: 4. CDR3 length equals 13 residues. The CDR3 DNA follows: TGCGCCAGCAGCCACGGACTAGCGTATGAGCAGTACTTC. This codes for CASSHGLAYEQYF.

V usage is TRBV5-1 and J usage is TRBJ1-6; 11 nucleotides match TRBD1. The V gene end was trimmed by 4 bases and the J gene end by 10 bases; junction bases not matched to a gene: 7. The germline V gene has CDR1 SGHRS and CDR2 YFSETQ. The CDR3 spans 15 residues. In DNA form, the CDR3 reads TGCGCCAGCAGCACGGGACAGGGGGTGAGATCACCCCTCCACTTT. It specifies CASSTGQGVRSPLHF.

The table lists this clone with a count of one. CDR3 sequence reads: CASSPGGVVGYEQFF. CDR3 nucleotide sequence: TGTGCCAGCAGCCCCGGCGGAGTAGTAGGCTATGAGCAGTTCTTC. J is TRBJ2-1 and V is TRBV5-4; D remains unclear. V was clipped by 4 bases and J by 8 bases, with 19 bases between them. The CDR3 runs to 15 residues. Germline V gene data show CDR1 as SGHNT and CDR2 as YYREEE (reference sequence). The variable domain in full, with the rest retrieved from reference TRBV5-4 and TRBJ2-1, is ETGVTQSPTHLIKTRGQQVTLRCSSQSGHNTVSWYQQALGQGPQFIFQYYREEENGRGNFPPRFSGLQFPNYSSELNVNALELDDSALYLCASSPGGVVGYEQFFGPGTRLTVL.

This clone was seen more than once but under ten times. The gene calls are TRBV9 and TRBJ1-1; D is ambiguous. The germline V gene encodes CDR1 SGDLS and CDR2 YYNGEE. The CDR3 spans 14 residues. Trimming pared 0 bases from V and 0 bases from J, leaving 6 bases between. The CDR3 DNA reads TGTGCCAGCAGCGTAGAGCTGGTGAACACTGAAGCTTTCTTT. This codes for CASSVELVNTEAFF.

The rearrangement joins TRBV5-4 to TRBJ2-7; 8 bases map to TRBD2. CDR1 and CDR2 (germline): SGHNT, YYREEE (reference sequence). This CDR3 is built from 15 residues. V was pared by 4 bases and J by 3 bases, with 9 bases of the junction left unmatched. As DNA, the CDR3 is TGTGCCAGCAGCCGGGGGGGCGGAGCGAACTACGAGCAGTACTTC. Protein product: CASSRGGGANYEQYF.

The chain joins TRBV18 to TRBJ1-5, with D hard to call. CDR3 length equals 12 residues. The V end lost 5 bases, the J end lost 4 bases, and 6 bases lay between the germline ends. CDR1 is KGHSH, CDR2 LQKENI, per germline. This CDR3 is CASSDFNQPQHF. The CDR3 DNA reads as TGTGCCAGCTCAGACTTTAATCAGCCCCAGCATTTT.

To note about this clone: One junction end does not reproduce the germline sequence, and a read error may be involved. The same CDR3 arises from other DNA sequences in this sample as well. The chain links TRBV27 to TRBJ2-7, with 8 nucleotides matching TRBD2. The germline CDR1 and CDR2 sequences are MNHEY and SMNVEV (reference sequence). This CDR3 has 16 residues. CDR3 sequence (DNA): TGTGCCAGCAGTCTATCCGGAGGTAGCGGGAACTACGAGCAGTACTTC. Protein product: CASSLSGGSGNYEQYF.

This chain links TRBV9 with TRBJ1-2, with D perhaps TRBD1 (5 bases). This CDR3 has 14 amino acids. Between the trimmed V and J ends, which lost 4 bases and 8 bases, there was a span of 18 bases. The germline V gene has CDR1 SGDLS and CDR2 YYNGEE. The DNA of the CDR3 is TGTGCCAGCAGCAAACTTGGGTCGCAGGGCGGCTACACCTTC. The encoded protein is CASSKLGSQGGYTF.

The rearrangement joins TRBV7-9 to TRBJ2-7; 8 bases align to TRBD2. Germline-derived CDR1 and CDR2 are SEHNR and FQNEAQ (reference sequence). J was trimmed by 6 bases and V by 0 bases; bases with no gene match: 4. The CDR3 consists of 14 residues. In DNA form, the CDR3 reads TGTGCCAGCAGCTTAGCGAACGGGGGGGGCGAGCAGTACTTC. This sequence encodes CASSLANGGGEQYF.

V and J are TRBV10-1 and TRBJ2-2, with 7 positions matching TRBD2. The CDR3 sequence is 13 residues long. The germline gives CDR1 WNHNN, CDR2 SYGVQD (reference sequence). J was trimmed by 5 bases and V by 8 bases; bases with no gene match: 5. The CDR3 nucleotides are TGCGCCAGCCGAGCGGGGCGAACCGGGGAGCTGTTTTTT. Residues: CASRAGRTGELFF.

CDR3 loop: CASRPYGLAGGSTDTQYF. The CDR3 DNA reads TGTGCCAGCAGACCCTACGGACTAGCGGGAGGGAGCACAGATACGCAGTATTTT. This chain uses TRBV7-2 with TRBJ2-3; the match to TRBD2 covers 15 bases. The trim removed 6 bases at V and 0 bases at J, leaving 7 bases unmatched. The CDR3 length is 18 residues. CDR1 is SGHTA, CDR2 FQGNSA, per germline.

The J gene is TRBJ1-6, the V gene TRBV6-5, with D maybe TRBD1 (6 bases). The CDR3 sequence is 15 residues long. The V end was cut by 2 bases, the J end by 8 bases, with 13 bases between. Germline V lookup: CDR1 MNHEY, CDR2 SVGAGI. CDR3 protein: CASSYGGGRDSPLHF. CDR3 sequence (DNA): TGTGCCAGCAGTTACGGGGGGGGCCGGGATTCACCCCTCCACTTT.

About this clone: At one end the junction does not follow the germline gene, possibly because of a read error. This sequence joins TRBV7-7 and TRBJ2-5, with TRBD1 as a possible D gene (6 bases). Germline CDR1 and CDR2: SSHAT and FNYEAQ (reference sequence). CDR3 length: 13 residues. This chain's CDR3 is CASSSGHAETQYF. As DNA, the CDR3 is TGTGCTAGCAGCTCGGGACACGCGGAGACCCAGTACTTC.

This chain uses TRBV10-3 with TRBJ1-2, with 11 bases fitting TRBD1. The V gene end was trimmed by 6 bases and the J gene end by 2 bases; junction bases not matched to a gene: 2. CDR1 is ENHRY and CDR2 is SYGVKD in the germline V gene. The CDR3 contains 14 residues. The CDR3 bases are TGTGCCATCAGCGGGACAGGGGGGAACTATGGCTACACCTTC. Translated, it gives CAISGTGGNYGYTF.

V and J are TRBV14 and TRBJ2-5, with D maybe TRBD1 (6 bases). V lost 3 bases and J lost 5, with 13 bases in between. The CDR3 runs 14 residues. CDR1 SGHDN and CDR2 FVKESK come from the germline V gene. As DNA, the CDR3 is TGTGCCAGCAGCCATCAGGGGTCCTTGGAGACCCAGTACTTC. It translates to CASSHQGSLETQYF.

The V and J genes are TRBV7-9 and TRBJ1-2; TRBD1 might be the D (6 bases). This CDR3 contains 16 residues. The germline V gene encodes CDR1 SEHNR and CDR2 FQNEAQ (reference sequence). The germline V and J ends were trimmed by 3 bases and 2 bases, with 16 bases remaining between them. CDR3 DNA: TGTGCCAGCAGCTTGCCCAAAGGGGGATTAAACTATGGCTACACCTTC. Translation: CASSLPKGGLNYGYTF.

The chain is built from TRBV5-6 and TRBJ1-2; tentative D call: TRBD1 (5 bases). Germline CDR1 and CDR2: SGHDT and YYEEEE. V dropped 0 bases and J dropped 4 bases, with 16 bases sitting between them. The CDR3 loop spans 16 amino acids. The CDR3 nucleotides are TGTGCCAGCAGCTTGGGTCAGGGCGTCAGTAGCTATGGCTACACCTTC. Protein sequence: CASSLGQGVSSYGYTF.

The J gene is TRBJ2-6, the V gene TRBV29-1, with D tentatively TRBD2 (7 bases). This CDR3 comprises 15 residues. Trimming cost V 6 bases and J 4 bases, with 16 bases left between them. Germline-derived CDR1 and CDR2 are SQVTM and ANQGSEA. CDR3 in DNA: TGCAGCGTCCGAGAGGGGGGGCTCGGGGCCAACGTCCTGACTTTC. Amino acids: CSVREGGLGANVLTF.

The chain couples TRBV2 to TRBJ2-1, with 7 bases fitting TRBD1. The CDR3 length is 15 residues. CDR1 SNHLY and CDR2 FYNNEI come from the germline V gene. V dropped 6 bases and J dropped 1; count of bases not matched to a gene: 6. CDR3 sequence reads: CASRPDRDSYNEQFF. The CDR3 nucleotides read TGTGCCAGCAGGCCTGACAGGGATTCCTACAATGAGCAGTTCTTC.

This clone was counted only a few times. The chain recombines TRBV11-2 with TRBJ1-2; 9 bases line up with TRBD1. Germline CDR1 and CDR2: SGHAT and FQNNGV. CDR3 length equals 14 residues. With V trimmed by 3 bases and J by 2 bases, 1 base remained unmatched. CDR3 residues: CASSLDRGNYGYTF. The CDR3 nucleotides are TGTGCCAGCAGCTTGGACAGGGGAAACTATGGCTACACCTTC.

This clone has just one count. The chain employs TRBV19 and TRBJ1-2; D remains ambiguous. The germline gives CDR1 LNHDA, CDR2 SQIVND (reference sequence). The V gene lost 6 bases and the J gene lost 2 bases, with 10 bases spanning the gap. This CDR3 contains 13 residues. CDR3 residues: CASSPSANYGYTF. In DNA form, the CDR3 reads TGTGCCAGTAGCCCTTCAGCGAACTATGGCTACACCTTC.

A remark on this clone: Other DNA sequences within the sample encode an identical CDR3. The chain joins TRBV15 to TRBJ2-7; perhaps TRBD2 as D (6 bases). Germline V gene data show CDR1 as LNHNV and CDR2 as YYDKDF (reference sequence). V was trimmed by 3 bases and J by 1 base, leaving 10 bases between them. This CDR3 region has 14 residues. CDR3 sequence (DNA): TGTGCCACCAGCAGGGAGGGAGGATCCTACGAGCAGTACTTC. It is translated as CATSREGGSYEQYF.

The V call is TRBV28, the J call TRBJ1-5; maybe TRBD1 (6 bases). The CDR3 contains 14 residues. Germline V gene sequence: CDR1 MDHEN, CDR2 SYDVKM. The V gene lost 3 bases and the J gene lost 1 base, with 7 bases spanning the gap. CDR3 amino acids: CASSLDSSNQPQHF. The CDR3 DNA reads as TGTGCCAGCAGTTTGGACAGCAGCAATCAGCCCCAGCATTTT.

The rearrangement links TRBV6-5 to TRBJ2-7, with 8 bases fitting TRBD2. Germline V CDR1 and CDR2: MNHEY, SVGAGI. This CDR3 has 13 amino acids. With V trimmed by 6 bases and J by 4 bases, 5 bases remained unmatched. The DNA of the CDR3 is TGTGCCAGCAGCCCGAGCGGGAGTTACGAGCAGTACTTC. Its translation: CASSPSGSYEQYF.

The CDR3 bases are TGTGCCAGCAGTCTCCCTAGCGGGGCGGGCGAGCAGTACTTC. Translation gives CASSLPSGAGEQYF. The V and J genes are TRBV6-6 and TRBJ2-7; 9 bases are a match to TRBD2. J was trimmed by 6 bases and V by 5 bases; bases with no gene match: 8. Germline V gene sequence: CDR1 MNHNY, CDR2 SVGAGI (reference sequence). This CDR3 is 14 amino acids long.

CDR3 region: CASSYTGQGNEQYF. In DNA form, the CDR3 reads TGTGCCAGCAGTTACACGGGACAGGGAAACGAGCAGTACTTC. The chain links TRBV6-5 to TRBJ2-5, with 9 bases fitting TRBD1. TRBJ2-7 matches the DNA end more closely, so the J call is doubtful. The CDR3 contains 14 residues. Per the germline V gene, CDR1 is MNHEY and CDR2 is SVGAGI.

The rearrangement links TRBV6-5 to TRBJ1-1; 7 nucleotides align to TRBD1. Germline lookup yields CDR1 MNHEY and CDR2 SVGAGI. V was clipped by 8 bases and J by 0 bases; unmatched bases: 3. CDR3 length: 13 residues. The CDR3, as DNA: TGTGCCAGCCTTGGACAGGTGAACACTGAAGCTTTCTTT. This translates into CASLGQVNTEAFF.

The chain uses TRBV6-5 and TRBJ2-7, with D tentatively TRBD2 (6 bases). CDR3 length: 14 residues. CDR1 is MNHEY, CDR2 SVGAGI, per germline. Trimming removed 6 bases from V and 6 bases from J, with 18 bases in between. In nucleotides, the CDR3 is TGTGCCAGCAGGGGGGTAGGAGGGGCTGGCGAGCAGTACTTC. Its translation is CASRGVGGAGEQYF.